This TCR beta chain was identified during a study of OX40 agonist ivuxolimab in advanced cancers. Study-level points and caveats: No antigen was identified for the clonally expanded peripheral T cells. Those patients achieving a partial response at 0.1-3.0 mg/kg showed among the lowest clonal expansion. The study observed clonal expansion of CD4+ and CD8+ blood T cells by week 6 at 0.1 to 3.0 mg/kg.

Regarding this clone: Its matching antigen is unknown.

If patients had autoimmune disease history or systemic immunosuppression, they were excluded. The table came from immunoSEQ multiplex PCR; TCRdb's copy has only in-frame clones and leaves some out. The data show about 74,000 clones, 84% seen once. The source of this sequence is an adult with an advanced solid tumor such as melanoma, head and neck, liver or kidney cancer. The sequencing used CD4+ or CD8+ T cells sorted from blood, collected in a trial of the OX40 agonist ivuxolimab.

For the CDR3, the DNA is TGTGCCAGCTATGGAAAAAACTCTGGAAACACCATATATTTT. Its protein product is CASYGKNSGNTIYF. The chain couples TRBV6-5 to TRBJ1-3; D remains ambiguous. CDR3 size: 14 residues. Trimming left V 8 bases short and J 0 bases short, with 11 bases between. Germline lookup yields CDR1 MNHEY and CDR2 SVGAGI.